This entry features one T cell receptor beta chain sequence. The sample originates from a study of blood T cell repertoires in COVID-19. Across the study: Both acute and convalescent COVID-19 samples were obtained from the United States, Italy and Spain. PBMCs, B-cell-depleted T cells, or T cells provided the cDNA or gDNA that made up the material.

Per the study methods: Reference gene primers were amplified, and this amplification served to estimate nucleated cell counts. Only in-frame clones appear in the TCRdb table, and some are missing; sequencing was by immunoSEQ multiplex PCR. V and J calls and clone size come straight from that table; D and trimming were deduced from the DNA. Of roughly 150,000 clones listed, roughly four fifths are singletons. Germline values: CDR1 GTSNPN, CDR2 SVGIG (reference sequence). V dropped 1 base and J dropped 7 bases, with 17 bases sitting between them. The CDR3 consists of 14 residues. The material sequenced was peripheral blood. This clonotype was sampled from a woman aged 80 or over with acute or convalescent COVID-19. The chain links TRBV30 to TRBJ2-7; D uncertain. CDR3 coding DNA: TGTGCCTGGAGTGGGAACAGTCCCTTCGAGGAGCAGTACTTC. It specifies CAWSGNSPFEEQYF.